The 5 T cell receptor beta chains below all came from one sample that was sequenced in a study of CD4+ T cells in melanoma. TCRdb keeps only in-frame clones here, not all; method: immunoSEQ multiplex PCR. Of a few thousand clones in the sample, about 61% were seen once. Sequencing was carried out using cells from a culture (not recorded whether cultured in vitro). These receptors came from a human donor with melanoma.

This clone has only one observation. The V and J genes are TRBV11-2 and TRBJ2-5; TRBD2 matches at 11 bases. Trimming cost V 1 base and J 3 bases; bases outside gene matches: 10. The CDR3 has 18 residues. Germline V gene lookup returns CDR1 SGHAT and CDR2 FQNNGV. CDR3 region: CASSLGPTSGAIKETQYF. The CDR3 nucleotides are TGTGCCAGCAGCTTAGGTCCGACTAGCGGGGCTATAAAAGAGACCCAGTACTTC.

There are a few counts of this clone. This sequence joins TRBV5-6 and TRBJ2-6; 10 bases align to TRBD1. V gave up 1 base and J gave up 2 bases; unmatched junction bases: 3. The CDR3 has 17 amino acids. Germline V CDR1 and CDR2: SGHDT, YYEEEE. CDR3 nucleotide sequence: TGTGCCAGCAGCTTGTTGACAGGGGGCGCTGGGGCCAACGTCCTGACTTTC. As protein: CASSLLTGGAGANVLTF.

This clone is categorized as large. CDR3 residues: CSVVLTGLDYGYTF. The CDR3 DNA sequence: TGCAGCGTTGTCTTAACAGGGTTGGACTATGGCTACACCTTC. The chain employs TRBV29-1 and TRBJ1-2, with a tentative D call TRBD1 (6 bases). Per germline, CDR1 SQVTM and CDR2 ANQGSEA. Trimming pared 4 bases from V and 3 bases from J, leaving 15 bases between. CDR3 length: 14 amino acids. The full variable domain, with the rest looked up from reference TRBV29-1 and TRBJ1-2, is SAVISQKPSRDICQRGTSLTIQCQVDSQVTMMFWYRQQPGQSLTLIATANQGSEATYESGFVIDKFPISRPNLTFSTLTVSNMSPEDSSIYLCSVVLTGLDYGYTFGSGTRLTVV.

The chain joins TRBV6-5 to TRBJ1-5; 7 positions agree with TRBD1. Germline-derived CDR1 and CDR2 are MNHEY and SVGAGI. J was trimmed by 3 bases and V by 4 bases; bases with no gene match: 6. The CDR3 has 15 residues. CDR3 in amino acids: CASSSTGNYNQPQHF. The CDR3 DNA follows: TGTGCCAGCAGTTCGACAGGGAATTACAATCAGCCCCAGCATTTT.

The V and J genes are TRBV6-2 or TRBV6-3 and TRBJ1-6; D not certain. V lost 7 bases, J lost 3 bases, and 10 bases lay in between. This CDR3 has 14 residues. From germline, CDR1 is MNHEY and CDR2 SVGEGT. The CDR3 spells CASTPGDYNSPLHF. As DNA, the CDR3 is TGTGCCAGCACCCCCGGGGACTATAATTCACCCCTCCACTTT.